These 13 T cell receptor beta chains originate from one sample sequenced in a study of CXCR3-negative and CXCR3-positive naive CD8 T cells. TRB cDNA libraries were made by UMI-labeled 5' RACE. TCRdb reprocessed the 5' RACE reads; each CDR3 protein has one entry and no DNA is given. In total, the table holds around 47,000 distinct CDR3 sequences. The material sequenced was memory CD8+ T cells from blood. The source is a human donor in good health. Some clones in this sample may be carry-over from other donors' samples.

The genes are TRBV12-3 or TRBV12-4 and TRBJ2-1; the TRBD1 assignment by TCRdb is unverifiable without DNA. The CDR3 sequence is 12 residues long. Here the CDR3 reads CASRDSYNEQFF.

This chain joins TRBV29-1 and TRBJ2-5; TCRdb's D call of TRBD1 is untestable without DNA. The CDR3 covers 13 residues. From germline, CDR1 is SQVTM and CDR2 ANQGSEA. CDR3: CSVEFQGEETQYF.

This clonotype is identified as medium-sized from frequency. This chain uses TRBV10-1 with TRBJ1-1; TCRdb indicates TRBD1, and absent DNA this call remains unverified. The CDR3 is 13 amino acids. CDR1 and CDR2 (germline): WNHNN, SYGVQD (reference sequence). CDR3 sequence: CASMGQESAEAFF.

The chain is built from TRBV29-1 and TRBJ2-7. Germline CDR1 SQVTM, CDR2 ANQGSEA. CDR3 length: 13 amino acids. CDR3 amino acids: CSVESGGSYEQYF.

This chain links TRBV14 with TRBJ2-1; TCRdb calls TRBD2, which cannot be checked without DNA. Germline CDR1 reads SGHDN; CDR2 reads FVKESK. The CDR3 is made up of 14 amino acids. CDR3 sequence: CASSRRGALDEQFF.

The V and J genes are TRBV7-9 and TRBJ2-7; the D call from TCRdb, TRBD1, cannot be confirmed without DNA. Germline CDR1 and CDR2: SEHNR and FQNEAQ (reference sequence). This CDR3 spans 13 amino acids. This CDR3 reads CASSSTGTLEQYF.

The rearrangement links TRBV29-1 to TRBJ2-7; the TCRdb D gene call, TRBD1, has no DNA to confirm it. The length of the CDR3 is 15 residues. The germline gives CDR1 SQVTM, CDR2 ANQGSEA. The CDR3 reads CSAQGAVTSWDEQYF.

The CDR3 is CASSGWTGKETQYF. The chain carries TRBV6-1 and TRBJ2-5; TCRdb names TRBD1, which stays unverified in the absence of DNA. The CDR3 contains 14 residues. Germline V gives CDR1 MNHNS, CDR2 SASEGT.

CDR3 in amino acids: CASSYSQYTTTDTQYF. V is TRBV6-6 and J is TRBJ2-3. The CDR3 is 16 residues long. Germline V gene lookup returns CDR1 MNHNY and CDR2 SVGAGI (reference sequence).

The rearrangement joins TRBV7-6 to TRBJ1-1. CDR3 length: 16 amino acids. CDR1 is SGHVS and CDR2 is FNYEAQ in the germline V gene. This CDR3 reads CASSFSSNTVNTEAFF.

CDR3 protein: CSARSNKMNTEAFF. The chain uses TRBV20-1 and TRBJ1-1. From germline, CDR1 is DFQATT and CDR2 SNEGSKA (reference sequence). CDR3 length: 14 amino acids.

This sequence joins TRBV6-2 or TRBV6-3 and TRBJ2-7; TCRdb's assignment of TRBD1 cannot be checked, as there is no DNA. The CDR3 is 15 amino acids. Per germline, CDR1 MNHEY and CDR2 SVGEGT. The CDR3 sequence is CASSPPGTGVCEQYF.

This sequence joins TRBV28 and TRBJ1-5; with no DNA, the TCRdb D assignment of TRBD1 cannot be verified. The CDR3 has 17 residues. Germline V gene lookup returns CDR1 MDHEN and CDR2 SYDVKM. CDR3 region: CASSLTGGLAHNQPQHF.